The TCR beta chain described here comes from a study of blood T cell repertoires in COVID-19. On the study more broadly: There were acute and convalescent COVID-19 samples, and they came from the United States, Italy and Spain. In each case, the material was cDNA or gDNA derived from T cells, B-cell-depleted T cells, or PBMCs.

Libraries were prepared by immunoSEQ multiplex PCR; TCRdb keeps only in-frame clonotypes and omits some of them. The sample shows a few hundred thousand clones, roughly 90% of them seen only once. CDR1 is GTSNPN, CDR2 SVGIG, per germline (reference sequence). V lost 0 bases and J lost 3; bases outside the gene matches: 5. The CDR3 totals 14 residues. The chain couples TRBV30 to TRBJ2-7; TRBD1 matches 7 bases. The sample consisted of peripheral blood. This sequence was found in a man between 35 and 55 years old with acute or convalescent COVID-19. The CDR3 spells CAWSVAGGYYEQYF. The CDR3 DNA sequence: TGTGCCTGGAGTGTGGCAGGGGGTTACTACGAGCAGTACTTC. The variable domain in full, with the rest retrieved from reference TRBV30 and TRBJ2-7, is SQTIHQWPATLVQPVGSPLSLECTVEGTSNPNLYWYRQAAGRGLQLLFYSVGIGQISSEVPQNLSASRPQDRQFILSSKKLLLSDSGFYLCAWSVAGGYYEQYFGPGTRLTVT.